This T cell receptor (beta chain) was observed in a study of blood T cell repertoires in COVID-19 (dated by TCRdb to 2020 to 2022). Looking at the study overall: Samples covering the acute and convalescent phases of COVID-19 were provided by collaborators in the United States, Italy and Spain. The material from the prospective study consisted of cDNA or gDNA derived from T cells, B-cell-depleted T cells, or PBMCs. Subjects who had been exposed to COVID-19, were actively infected with it, or had recovered from it provided the deeply sampled blood TCRbeta repertoires that made up the dataset. The repertoires were released in a freely available public database meant as a resource for research on the immune response to SARS-CoV-2. Samples were obtained from the ongoing ImmuneRACE study (first 160 participants) and from 1,254 subjects provided by 6 global collaborators. Nearly every sample came with metadata listing a de-identified subject ID, COVID-19 status, age in years and sex. Where available, HLA class I and class II types were taken from metadata supplied by the sample provider and were not determined by assay-based typing.

The study at large found these results: The amount of clinical and demographic metadata varied by source and participant and was provided uncurated.

TCRbeta CDR3 regions were amplified from genomic DNA using the immunoSEQ Assay, a bias-controlled multiplex PCR. The original pipeline was this. Nucleated cell counts per sample were estimated from amplification of reference gene primers within the assay. To quantify the absolute abundance of each unique TCRbeta CDR3 rearrangement, sequence reads were collapsed and filtered. For each sample, productive Simpson clonality was calculated by taking the square root of Simpson's diversity index across productive rearrangements. TCRdb took this table from immuneACCESS and kept in-frame rearrangements with V and J called. Such tables lack part of the clones; where checked against another copy, unresolved V genes explain under half of the gap, and the rest is unexplained. V and J calls and clone size are copied from that table; D and trimming were computed from the DNA. Across this sample there are a few hundred thousand clones, with roughly nine tenths seen only once. The ten largest clonotypes hold 0.9% to 1% of the sample.

Another Seattle source contributed samples from volunteer blood donors who had recovered from COVID-19. Whole blood was collected in K2EDTA tubes by collaborating institutions according to the institutions' own protocols. Collaborator samples were shipped for TCRbeta analysis as frozen whole blood, isolated PBMCs, or DNA extracted from either sample type. Comment on this clone: Its antigen is currently not known. Nothing much larger sits one base from this clone, and base qualities are not available.

Germline trimming: 5 bases from V, 2 bases from J; junction bases outside gene matches: 6. According to the germline V gene, CDR1 reads SGHRS and CDR2 reads YFSETQ. The CDR3 runs 14 amino acids, cysteine and phenylalanine included. Just CDR3 DNA is preserved here, 42 bases in frame from base 1. The sequence was collected from a middle-aged woman who had recovered from COVID-19. Sequences were obtained from peripheral blood. This chain is built from TRBV5-1 and TRBJ2-7, and 8 bases in between align with TRBD2. CDR3 loop: CASRGSSGTYEQYF. The DNA sequence is as follows: TGCGCCAGCAGGGGTAGTAGCGGGACCTACGAGCAGTACTTC.